Each of the 16 T cell receptor beta chains below was sequenced from the same sample in a study of Tregs in tolerant kidney transplant recipients. Assay: immunoSEQ multiplex PCR; the TCRdb copy retains only in-frame clones and omits some. The sample yields about 83,000 clones, 95% to 98% seen once. The material sequenced was CD4+ T cells from blood, taken before the transplant. The receptors shown here come from a human donor who received a combined kidney and bone marrow transplant.

This clone was detected only once. The J gene is TRBJ2-7, the V gene TRBV10-3; perhaps TRBD1 as D (5 bases). CDR3 length equals 13 residues. V lost 4 bases and J 2 bases, leaving 9 bases between the germline ends. Germline V lookup: CDR1 ENHRY, CDR2 SYGVKD. The CDR3 is CAISGGRTYEQYF. Here the CDR3 DNA reads TGTGCCATCAGTGGGGGCAGGACCTACGAGCAGTACTTC.

The gene calls are TRBV28 and TRBJ2-1; D is undetermined. Trimming pared 8 bases from V and 7 bases from J, leaving 15 bases between. CDR1 is MDHEN and CDR2 is SYDVKM in the germline V gene. This CDR3 region has 13 residues. CDR3 sequence: CASLHNPRNEQFF. DNA for the CDR3: TGTGCCAGCCTACACAATCCTAGGAATGAGCAGTTCTTC.

CDR3 in amino acids: CASSSGGQGVNSPLHF. The CDR3 DNA sequence: TGTGCCAGCAGCTCAGGGGGACAGGGCGTAAATTCACCCCTCCACTTT. V and J are TRBV7-6 and TRBJ1-6; 9 bases agree with TRBD1. The CDR3 is 16 amino acids. Unmatched junction bases numbered 8, after V lost 4 bases and J lost 7 bases. CDR1 is SGHVS and CDR2 is FNYEAQ in the germline V gene.

The chain couples TRBV10-3 to TRBJ1-2; 10 nucleotides match TRBD1. The V gene end was trimmed by 8 bases and the J gene end by 6 bases; junction bases not matched to a gene: 12. This CDR3 is 15 amino acids long. CDR1 is ENHRY, CDR2 SYGVKD, per germline. CDR3 sequence (DNA): TGTGCCATCGAAGGGACAGGGGATTTGTCACATGGCTACACCTTC. This gives the protein CAIEGTGDLSHGYTF.

The chain couples TRBV7-9 to TRBJ2-1; D gene uncertain. The CDR3 extends over 10 amino acids. Looked up from germline, CDR1 is SEHNR and CDR2 is FQNEAQ (reference sequence). V gave up 3 bases and J gave up 10 bases, with 4 bases separating them. CDR3 residues: CASSFREQFF. As DNA, the CDR3 is TGTGCCAGCAGCTTCAGAGAGCAGTTCTTC.

This clone was recorded once. The gene calls are TRBV2 and TRBJ1-5, with D maybe TRBD1 (6 bases). Trimming removed 4 bases at V and 4 bases at J, with 14 bases between. Germline V gene data show CDR1 as SNHLY and CDR2 as FYNNEI. The CDR3 has 15 amino acids. The CDR3 sequence is CASSGTRQANQPQHF. The CDR3 DNA is TGTGCCAGCAGTGGTACCAGACAGGCTAATCAGCCCCAGCATTTT.

The rearrangement links TRBV7-2 to TRBJ2-5, with 7 positions matching TRBD2. The junction had 6 bases not matched to a gene; V was cut back by 3 bases and J by 5 bases. The CDR3 extends over 14 amino acids. Germline CDR1 is SGHTA and CDR2 is FQGNSA. The CDR3 DNA sequence: TGTGCCAGCAGCTTCAATGCGGGAGACGAGACCCAGTACTTC. This gives the protein CASSFNAGDETQYF. The full variable domain, rest sourced from reference TRBV7-2 and TRBJ2-5, is GAGVSQSPSNKVTEKGKDVELRCDPISGHTALYWYRQSLGQGLEFLIYFQGNSAPDKSGLPSDRFSAERTGGSVSTLTIQRTQQEDSAVYLCASSFNAGDETQYFGPGTRLLVL.

The CDR3 DNA is TGTGCCAGCAGCTTGTCCGGACAGCTCACCGGGGAGCTGTTTTTT. Protein sequence: CASSLSGQLTGELFF. The chain links TRBV5-5 to TRBJ2-2; D perhaps matches TRBD1 (6 bases). Per the germline V gene, CDR1 is SGHKS and CDR2 is YYEKEE (reference sequence). The CDR3 has 15 residues. The V gene lost 1 base and the J gene lost 4 bases, with 11 bases spanning the gap.

The chain has TRBV19 and TRBJ2-3; D perhaps matches TRBD1 (6 bases). Trimming took off 3 bases at V and 5 bases at J, with 6 bases between the two ends. This CDR3 has 12 amino acids. Germline CDR1 and CDR2: LNHDA and SQIVND (reference sequence). The CDR3 here is CASSMTGDTQYF. CDR3 in DNA: TGTGCCAGTAGTATGACAGGAGATACGCAGTATTTT.

The V call is TRBV28, the J call TRBJ2-2, with 9 bases identical to TRBD2. Germline V CDR1 and CDR2: MDHEN, SYDVKM. Germline trimming cut 3 bases from V and 5 bases from J; bases unmatched to any gene: 4. The CDR3 has 15 residues. The CDR3 spells CASSFAGGLTGELFF. CDR3 nucleotide sequence: TGTGCCAGCAGTTTCGCGGGGGGGTTGACCGGGGAGCTGTTTTTT. Full variable domain (missing parts from reference TRBV28 and TRBJ2-2): DVKVTQSSRYLVKRTGEKVFLECVQDMDHENMFWYRQDPGLGLRLIYFSYDVKMKEKGDIPEGYSVSREKKERFSLILESASTNQTSMYLCASSFAGGLTGELFFGEGSRLTVL.

The genes are TRBV7-9 and TRBJ2-5; 7 positions agree with TRBD1. Per the germline V gene, CDR1 is SEHNR and CDR2 is FQNEAQ (reference sequence). The ends lost 5 bases at V and 1 base at J; junction bases unmatched: 7. The CDR3 length is 15 residues. CDR3: CASSLGQNFQETQYF. CDR3 sequence (DNA): TGTGCCAGCAGCCTGGGACAGAACTTCCAAGAGACCCAGTACTTC.

The chain uses TRBV27 and TRBJ1-2, with D perhaps matching TRBD1 (5 bases). CDR3 length equals 15 residues. V shed 1 base and J shed 4 bases, with 13 bases lying between them. CDR1 MNHEY and CDR2 SMNVEV come from the germline V gene (reference sequence). The CDR3 region is CASSLWPDTGYGYTF. CDR3 DNA: TGTGCCAGCAGTTTATGGCCTGATACAGGCTATGGCTACACCTTC.

V gene TRBV10-3 combines with J gene TRBJ2-3, with 10 nucleotides matching TRBD1. J was trimmed by 10 bases and V by 7 bases; bases with no gene match: 2. This CDR3 region has 11 residues. CDR1 and CDR2 (germline): ENHRY, SYGVKD. CDR3 DNA: TGTGCCATCAATGACAGGGGGCCGCAGTATTTT. Protein product: CAINDRGPQYF.

This clone showed up just once. The chain couples TRBV18 to TRBJ2-7; 14 positions match TRBD2. V gave up 2 bases and J gave up 5 bases; unmatched junction bases: 8. In germline, CDR1 is KGHSH, CDR2 LQKENI. The CDR3 sequence is 17 residues long. CDR3 DNA sequence: TGTGCCAGCTCACCATTAACCGGGACTAGCGGGAGTAACGAGCAGTACTTC. Translating gives CASSPLTGTSGSNEQYF.

This chain uses TRBV30 with TRBJ1-3; no definite D call. Germline V gene lookup returns CDR1 GTSNPN and CDR2 SVGIG (reference sequence). This CDR3 has 13 amino acids. Trimming shortened V by 0 bases and J by 4 bases, and 7 bases separated the two germline ends. The CDR3 is CAWSVQSGNTIYF. In DNA form, the CDR3 reads TGTGCCTGGAGTGTCCAGTCGGGAAACACCATATATTTT.

This chain joins TRBV30 and TRBJ2-1; TRBD2 is a possible D gene (5 bases). From germline, CDR1 is GTSNPN and CDR2 SVGIG (reference sequence). The CDR3 is 13 amino acids. V gave up 6 bases and J gave up 4 bases, with 13 bases separating them. The CDR3 sequence is CACVGREYNEQFF. In DNA, the CDR3 is TGTGCCTGTGTCGGTAGGGAGTACAATGAGCAGTTCTTC.